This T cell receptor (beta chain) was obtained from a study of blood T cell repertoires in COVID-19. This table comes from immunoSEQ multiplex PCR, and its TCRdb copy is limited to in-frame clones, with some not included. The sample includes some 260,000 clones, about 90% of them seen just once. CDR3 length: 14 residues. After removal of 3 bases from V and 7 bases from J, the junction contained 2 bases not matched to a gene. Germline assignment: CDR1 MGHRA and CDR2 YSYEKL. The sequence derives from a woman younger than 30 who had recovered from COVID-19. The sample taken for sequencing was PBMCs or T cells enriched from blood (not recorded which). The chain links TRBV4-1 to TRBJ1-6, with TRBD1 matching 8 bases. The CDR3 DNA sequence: TGCGCCAGCAGCCACCGACAGGGGAATTCACCCCTCCACTTT. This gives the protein CASSHRQGNSPLHF.